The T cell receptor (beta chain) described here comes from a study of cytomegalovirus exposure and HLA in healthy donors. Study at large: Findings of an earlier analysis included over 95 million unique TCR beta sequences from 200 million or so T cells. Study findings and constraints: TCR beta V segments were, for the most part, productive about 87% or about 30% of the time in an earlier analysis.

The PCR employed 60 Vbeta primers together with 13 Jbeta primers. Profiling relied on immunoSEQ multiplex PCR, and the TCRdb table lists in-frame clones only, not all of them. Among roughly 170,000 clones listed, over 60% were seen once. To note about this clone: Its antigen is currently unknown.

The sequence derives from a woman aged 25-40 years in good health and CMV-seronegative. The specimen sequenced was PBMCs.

This chain's CDR3 is CASSNRRAASGREKQYF. In nucleotides, the CDR3 is TGTGCCAGCAGTAACCGCCGGGCGGCTAGCGGGAGGGAAAAGCAGTACTTC. The chain recombines TRBV25-1 with TRBJ2-7; the match to TRBD2 covers 12 bases. From germline, CDR1 is MGHDK and CDR2 SYGVNS. With V trimmed by 5 bases and J by 8 bases, 16 bases remained unmatched. This CDR3 has 17 amino acids.